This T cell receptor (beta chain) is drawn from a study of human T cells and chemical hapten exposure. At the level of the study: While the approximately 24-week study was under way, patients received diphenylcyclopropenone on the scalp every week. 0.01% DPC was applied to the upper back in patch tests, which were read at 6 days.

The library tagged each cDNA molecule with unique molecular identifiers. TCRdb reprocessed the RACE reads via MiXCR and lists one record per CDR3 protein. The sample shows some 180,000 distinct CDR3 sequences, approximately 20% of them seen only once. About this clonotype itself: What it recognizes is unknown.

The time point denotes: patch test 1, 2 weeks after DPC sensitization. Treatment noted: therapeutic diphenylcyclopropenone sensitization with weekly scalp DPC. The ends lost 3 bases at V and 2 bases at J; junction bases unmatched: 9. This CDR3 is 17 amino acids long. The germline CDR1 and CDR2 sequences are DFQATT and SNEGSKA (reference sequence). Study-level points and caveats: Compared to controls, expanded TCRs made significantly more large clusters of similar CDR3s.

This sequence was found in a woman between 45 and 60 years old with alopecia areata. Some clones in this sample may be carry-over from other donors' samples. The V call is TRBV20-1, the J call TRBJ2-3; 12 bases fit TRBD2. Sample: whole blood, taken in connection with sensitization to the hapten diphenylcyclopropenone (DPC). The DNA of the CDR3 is TGCAGTGCTAGCAGTAGAGGACTAGCGGGGTCCACAGATACGCAGTATTTT. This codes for CSASSRGLAGSTDTQYF.